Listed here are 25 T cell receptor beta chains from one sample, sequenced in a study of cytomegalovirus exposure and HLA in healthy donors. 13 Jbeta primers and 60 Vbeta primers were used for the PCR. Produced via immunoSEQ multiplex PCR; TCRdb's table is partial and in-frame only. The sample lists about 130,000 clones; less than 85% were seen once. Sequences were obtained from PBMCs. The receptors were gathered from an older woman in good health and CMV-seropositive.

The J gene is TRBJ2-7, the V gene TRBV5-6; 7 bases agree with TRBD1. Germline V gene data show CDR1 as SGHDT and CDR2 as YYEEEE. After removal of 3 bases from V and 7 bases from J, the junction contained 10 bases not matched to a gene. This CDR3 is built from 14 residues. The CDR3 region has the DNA TGTGCCAGCAGCTCTGAAACAGGGGTTGGAGAGCAGTACTTC. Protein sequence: CASSSETGVGEQYF.

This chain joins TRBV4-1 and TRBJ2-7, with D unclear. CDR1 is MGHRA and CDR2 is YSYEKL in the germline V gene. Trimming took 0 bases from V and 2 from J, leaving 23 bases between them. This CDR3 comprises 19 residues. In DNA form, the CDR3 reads TGCGCCAGCAGCCAAGATCGTGTCCCAGGTTCTACGCACACCTACGAGCAGTACTTC. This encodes CASSQDRVPGSTHTYEQYF.

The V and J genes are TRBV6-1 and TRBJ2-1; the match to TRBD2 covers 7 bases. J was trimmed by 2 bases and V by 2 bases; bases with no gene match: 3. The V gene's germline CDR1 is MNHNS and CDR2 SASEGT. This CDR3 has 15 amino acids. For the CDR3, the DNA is TGTGCCAGCAGTGAATGGCGGGAGCCCTACAATGAGCAGTTCTTC. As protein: CASSEWREPYNEQFF.

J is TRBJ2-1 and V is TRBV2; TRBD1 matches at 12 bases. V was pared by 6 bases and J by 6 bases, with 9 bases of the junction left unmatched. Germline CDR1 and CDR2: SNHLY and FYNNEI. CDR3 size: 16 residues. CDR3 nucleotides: TGTGCCAGCAGGACTCTCCGGGACAGGGGGCTCAATGAGCAGTTCTTC. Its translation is CASRTLRDRGLNEQFF.

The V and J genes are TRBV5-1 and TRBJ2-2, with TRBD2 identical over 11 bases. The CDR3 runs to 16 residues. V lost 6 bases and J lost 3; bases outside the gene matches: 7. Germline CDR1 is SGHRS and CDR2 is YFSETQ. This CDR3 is CASTELAGDDTGELFF. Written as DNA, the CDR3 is TGCGCCAGCACCGAACTAGCGGGAGACGACACCGGGGAGCTGTTTTTT.

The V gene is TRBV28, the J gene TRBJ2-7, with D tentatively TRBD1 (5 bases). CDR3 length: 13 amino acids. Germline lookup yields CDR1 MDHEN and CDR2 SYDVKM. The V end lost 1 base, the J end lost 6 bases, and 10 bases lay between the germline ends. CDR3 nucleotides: TGTGCCAGCAGTTTATTGGGGCAGCCCGAGCAGTACTTC. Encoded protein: CASSLLGQPEQYF.

The CDR3 region is CSGGLATKETQYF. The CDR3 coding sequence is TGCAGCGGTGGACTAGCGACTAAAGAGACCCAGTACTTC. V and J are TRBV29-1 and TRBJ2-5, with 9 positions matching TRBD2. CDR1 SQVTM and CDR2 ANQGSEA come from the germline V gene. The CDR3 sequence is 13 residues long. Losses at the gene ends were 7 bases for V and 3 bases for J; bases not matched to a gene: 6. Full variable domain (remainder filled in from reference TRBV29-1 and TRBJ2-5): SAVISQKPSRDICQRGTSLTIQCQVDSQVTMMFWYRQQPGQSLTLIATANQGSEATYESGFVIDKFPISRPNLTFSTLTVSNMSPEDSSIYLCSGGLATKETQYFGPGTRLLVL.

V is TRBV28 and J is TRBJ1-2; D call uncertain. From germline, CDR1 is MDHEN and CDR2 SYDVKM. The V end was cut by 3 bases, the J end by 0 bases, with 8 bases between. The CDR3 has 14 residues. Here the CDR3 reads CASSFFIANYGYTF. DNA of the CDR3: TGTGCCAGCAGTTTCTTTATAGCTAACTATGGCTACACCTTC.

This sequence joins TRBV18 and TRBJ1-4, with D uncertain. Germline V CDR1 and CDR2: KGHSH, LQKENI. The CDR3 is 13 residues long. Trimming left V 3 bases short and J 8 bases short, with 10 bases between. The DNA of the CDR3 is TGTGCCAGCTCACCCCGTAGGGAGGAAAAACTGTTTTTT. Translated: CASSPRREEKLFF.

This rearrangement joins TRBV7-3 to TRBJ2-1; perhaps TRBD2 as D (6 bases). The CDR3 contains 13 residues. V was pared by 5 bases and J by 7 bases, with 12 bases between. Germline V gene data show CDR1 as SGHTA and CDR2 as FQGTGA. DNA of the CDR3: TGTGCCAGCAGCCCTAGCGTCGGGAATGAGCAGTTCTTC. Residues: CASSPSVGNEQFF.

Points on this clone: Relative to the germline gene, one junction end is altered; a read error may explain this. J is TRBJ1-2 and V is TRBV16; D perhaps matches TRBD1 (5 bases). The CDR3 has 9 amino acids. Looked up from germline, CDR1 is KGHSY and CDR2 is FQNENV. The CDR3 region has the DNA TGTGCCAGCAGGGAGGGGAACTTCTTC. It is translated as CASREGNFF.

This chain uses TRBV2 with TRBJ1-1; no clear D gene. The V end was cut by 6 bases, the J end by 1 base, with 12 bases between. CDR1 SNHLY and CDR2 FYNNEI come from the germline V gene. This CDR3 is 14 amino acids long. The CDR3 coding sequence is TGTGCCAGCAGACCTCAGGCCTCGAACACTGAAGCTTTCTTT. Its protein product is CASRPQASNTEAFF.

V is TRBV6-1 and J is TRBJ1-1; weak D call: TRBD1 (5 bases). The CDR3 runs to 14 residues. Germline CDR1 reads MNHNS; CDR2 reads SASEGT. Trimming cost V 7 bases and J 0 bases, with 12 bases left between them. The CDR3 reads CASNLQALNTEAFF. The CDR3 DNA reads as TGTGCCAGCAACTTACAGGCTCTGAACACTGAAGCTTTCTTT.

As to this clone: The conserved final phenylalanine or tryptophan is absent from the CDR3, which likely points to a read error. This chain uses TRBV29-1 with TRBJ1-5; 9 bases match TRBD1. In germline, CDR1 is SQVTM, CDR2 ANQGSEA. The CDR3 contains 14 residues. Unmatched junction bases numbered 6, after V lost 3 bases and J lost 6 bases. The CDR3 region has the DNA TGCAGCGTTGAGGGACAGGGAGGAGGTCAGCCCCAGCATGTT. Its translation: CSVEGQGGGQPQHV.

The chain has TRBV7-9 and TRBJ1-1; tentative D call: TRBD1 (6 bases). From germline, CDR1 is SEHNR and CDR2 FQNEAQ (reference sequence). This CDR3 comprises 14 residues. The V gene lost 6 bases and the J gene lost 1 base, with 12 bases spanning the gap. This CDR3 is CASSIDRTNTEAFF. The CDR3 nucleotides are TGTGCCAGCAGTATTGACAGGACGAACACTGAAGCTTTCTTT.

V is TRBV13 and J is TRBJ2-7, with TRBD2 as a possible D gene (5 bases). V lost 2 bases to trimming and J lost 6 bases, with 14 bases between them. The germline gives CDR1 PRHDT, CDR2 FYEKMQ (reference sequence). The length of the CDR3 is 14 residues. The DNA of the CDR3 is TGTGCCAGCAGCTTAATTAGCGTAAAGAGCGAGCAGTACTTC. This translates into CASSLISVKSEQYF.

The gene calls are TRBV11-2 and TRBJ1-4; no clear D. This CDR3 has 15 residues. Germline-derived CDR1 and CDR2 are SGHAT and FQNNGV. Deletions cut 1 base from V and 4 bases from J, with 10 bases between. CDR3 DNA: TGTGCCAGCAGCTTAGCGGCAGGCCATAATGAAAAACTGTTTTTT. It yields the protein CASSLAAGHNEKLFF. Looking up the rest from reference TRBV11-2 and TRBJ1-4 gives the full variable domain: EAGVAQSPRYKIIEKRQSVAFWCNPISGHATLYWYQQILGQGPKLLIQFQNNGVVDDSQLPKDRFSAERLKGVDSTLKIQPAKLEDSAVYLCASSLAAGHNEKLFFGSGTQLSVL.

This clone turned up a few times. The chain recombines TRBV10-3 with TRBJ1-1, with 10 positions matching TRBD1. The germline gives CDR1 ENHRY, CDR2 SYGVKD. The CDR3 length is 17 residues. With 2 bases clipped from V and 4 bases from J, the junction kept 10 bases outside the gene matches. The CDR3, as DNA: TGTGCCATCAGTGAGAATTTGCCGGGACAGGGGCGCACTGAAGCTTTCTTT. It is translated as CAISENLPGQGRTEAFF.

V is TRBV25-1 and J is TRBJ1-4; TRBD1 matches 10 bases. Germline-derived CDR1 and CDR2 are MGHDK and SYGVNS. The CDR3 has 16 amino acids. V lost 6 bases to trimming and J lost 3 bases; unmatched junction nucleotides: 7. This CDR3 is CASRKGGTGANEKLFF. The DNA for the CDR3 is TGTGCCAGCAGAAAGGGAGGGACAGGGGCTAATGAAAAACTGTTTTTT.

In nucleotides, the CDR3 is TGCGCCAGCAGCTTCAACGGGGGGGGGAACACTGAAGCTTTCTTT. Translation: CASSFNGGGNTEAFF. V usage is TRBV5-1 and J usage is TRBJ1-1, with D perhaps TRBD1 (5 bases). Germline V gene data show CDR1 as SGHRS and CDR2 as YFSETQ. The V gene lost 2 bases and the J gene lost 1 base, with 12 bases spanning the gap. This CDR3 has 15 residues. The variable domain in full, completed from reference TRBV5-1 and TRBJ1-1, reads KAGVTQTPRYLIKTRGQQVTLSCSPISGHRSVSWYQQTPGQGLQFLFEYFSETQRNKGNFPGRFSGRQFSNSRSEMNVSTLELGDSALYLCASSFNGGGNTEAFFGQGTRLTVV.

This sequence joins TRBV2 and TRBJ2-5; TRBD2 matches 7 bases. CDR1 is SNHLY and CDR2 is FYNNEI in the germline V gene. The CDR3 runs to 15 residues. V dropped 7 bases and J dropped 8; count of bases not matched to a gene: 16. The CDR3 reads CASIGRGRSVDTQYF. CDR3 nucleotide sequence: TGTGCCAGCATAGGGAGGGGCCGGTCGGTGGACACCCAGTACTTC.

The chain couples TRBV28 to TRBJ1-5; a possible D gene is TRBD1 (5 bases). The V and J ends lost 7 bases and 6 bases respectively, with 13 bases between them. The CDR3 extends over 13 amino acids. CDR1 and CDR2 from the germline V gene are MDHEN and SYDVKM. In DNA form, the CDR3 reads TGTGCCAGCACCTCGGGAGGGGTTCAGCCCCAGCATTTT. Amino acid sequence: CASTSGGVQPQHF.

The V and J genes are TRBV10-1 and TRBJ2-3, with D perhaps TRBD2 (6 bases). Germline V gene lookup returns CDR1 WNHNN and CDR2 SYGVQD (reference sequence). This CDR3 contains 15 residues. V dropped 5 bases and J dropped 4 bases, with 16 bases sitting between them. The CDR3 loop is CASSPRLVTADTQYF. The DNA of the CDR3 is TGCGCCAGCAGTCCCAGACTAGTAACGGCAGATACGCAGTATTTT.

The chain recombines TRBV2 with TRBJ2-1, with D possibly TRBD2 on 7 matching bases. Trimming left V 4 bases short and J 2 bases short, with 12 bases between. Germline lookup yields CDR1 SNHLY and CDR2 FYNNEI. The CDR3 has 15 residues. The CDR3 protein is CASSGKGGPYNEQFF. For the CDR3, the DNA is TGTGCCAGCAGTGGTAAGGGGGGGCCCTACAATGAGCAGTTCTTC.

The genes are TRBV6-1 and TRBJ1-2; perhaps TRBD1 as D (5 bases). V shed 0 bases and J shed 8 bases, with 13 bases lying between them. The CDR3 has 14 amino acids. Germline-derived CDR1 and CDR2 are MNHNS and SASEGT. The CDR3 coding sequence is TGTGCCAGCAGTGAAGCGGCGCAGGGTTACGGCTACACCTTC. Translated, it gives CASSEAAQGYGYTF.